This T cell receptor (beta chain) was sequenced during a study of TIL therapy for anti-PD-1-resistant metastatic lung cancer. Across the whole study: A few tumors were EGFR-mutant and two were ALK-rearranged.

Trimming stripped 3 bases from V and 6 bases from J, with 13 bases between. Looked up from germline, CDR1 is MDHEN and CDR2 is SYDVKM. The CDR3 consists of 14 residues. Remarks on this clone: Its antigen remains unknown.

Noted time point: pre-treatment sample, taken before nivolumab and TIL therapy. Adults with stage 4 NSCLC were enrolled in a phase I trial. Sequencing used immunoSEQ v3. Each library reached roughly 2 million read pairs, or 5-6 million at deep level. The table came from immunoSEQ multiplex PCR; TCRdb's copy has only in-frame clones and leaves some out. Of about 36,000 clones detected, more than 60% appear once; the ten largest clones hold about 6%. Study-level results: The baseline peripheral repertoire was partially replaced by infused TIL clonotypes that later decayed.

This TCR was sampled from a person aged 25 to 85 with non-small cell lung cancer. The rearrangement joins TRBV28 to TRBJ2-3; weak D call: TRBD2 (5 bases). Sample: blood, taken at baseline. The CDR3 DNA follows: TGTGCCAGCAGTTTCTATGGAGGTGTCGATACGCAGTATTTT. Amino acids: CASSFYGGVDTQYF.